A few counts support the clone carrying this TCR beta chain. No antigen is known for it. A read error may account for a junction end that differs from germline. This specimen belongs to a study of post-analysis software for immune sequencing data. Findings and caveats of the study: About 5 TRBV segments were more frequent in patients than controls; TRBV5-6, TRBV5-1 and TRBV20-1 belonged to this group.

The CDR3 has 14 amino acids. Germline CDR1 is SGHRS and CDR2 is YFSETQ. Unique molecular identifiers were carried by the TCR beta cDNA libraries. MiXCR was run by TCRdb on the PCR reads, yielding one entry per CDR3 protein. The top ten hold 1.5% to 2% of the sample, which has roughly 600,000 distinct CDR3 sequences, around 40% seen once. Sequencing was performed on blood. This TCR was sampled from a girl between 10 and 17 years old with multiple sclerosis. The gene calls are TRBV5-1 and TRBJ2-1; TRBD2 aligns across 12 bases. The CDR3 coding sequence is TGCGCCAGCAGCTCGGAGACTAGCGGGAGTGAGAAGTTCTTC. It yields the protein CASSSETSGSEKFF.